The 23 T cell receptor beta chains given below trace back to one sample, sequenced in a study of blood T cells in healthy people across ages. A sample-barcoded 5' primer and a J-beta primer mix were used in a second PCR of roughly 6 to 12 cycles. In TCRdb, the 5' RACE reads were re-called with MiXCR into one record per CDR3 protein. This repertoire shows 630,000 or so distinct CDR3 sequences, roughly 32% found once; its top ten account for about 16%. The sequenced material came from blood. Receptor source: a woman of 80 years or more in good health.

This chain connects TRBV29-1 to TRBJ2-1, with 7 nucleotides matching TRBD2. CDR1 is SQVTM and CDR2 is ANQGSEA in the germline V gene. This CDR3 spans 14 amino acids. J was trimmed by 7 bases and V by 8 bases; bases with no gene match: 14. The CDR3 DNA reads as TGCAGCTCCGAGGTAGCGGGCATAACTAATGAGCAGTTCTTC. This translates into CSSEVAGITNEQFF.

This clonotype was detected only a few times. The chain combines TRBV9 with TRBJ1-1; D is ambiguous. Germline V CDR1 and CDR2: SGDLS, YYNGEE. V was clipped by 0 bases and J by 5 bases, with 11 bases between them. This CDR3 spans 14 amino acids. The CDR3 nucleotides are TGTGCCAGCAGCGTAGAGCCTTCGGGTACTGAAGCTTTCTTT. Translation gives CASSVEPSGTEAFF.

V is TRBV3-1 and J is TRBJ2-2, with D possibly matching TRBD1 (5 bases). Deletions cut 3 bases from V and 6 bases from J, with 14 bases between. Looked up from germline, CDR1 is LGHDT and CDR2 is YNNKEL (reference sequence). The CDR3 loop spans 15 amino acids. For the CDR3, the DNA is TGTGCCAGCAGCCAGTTGGGCAGGGCCCCCGGGGAGCTGTTTTTT. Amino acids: CASSQLGRAPGELFF.

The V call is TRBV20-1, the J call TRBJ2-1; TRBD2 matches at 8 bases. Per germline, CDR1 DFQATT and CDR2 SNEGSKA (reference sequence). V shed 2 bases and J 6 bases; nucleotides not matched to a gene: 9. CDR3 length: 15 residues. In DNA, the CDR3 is TGCAGTGCTAGAAAGGGGACTAGTAGGATCAATGAGCAGTTCTTC. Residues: CSARKGTSRINEQFF.

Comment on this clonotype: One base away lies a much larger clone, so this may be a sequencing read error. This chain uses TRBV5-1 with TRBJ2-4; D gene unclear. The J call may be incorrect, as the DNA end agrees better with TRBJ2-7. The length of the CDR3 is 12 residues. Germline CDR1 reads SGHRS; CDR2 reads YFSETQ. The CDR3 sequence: CASSPSFDEQYV. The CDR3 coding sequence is TGCGCCAGCAGCCCGAGCTTCGACGAGCAGTACGTC.

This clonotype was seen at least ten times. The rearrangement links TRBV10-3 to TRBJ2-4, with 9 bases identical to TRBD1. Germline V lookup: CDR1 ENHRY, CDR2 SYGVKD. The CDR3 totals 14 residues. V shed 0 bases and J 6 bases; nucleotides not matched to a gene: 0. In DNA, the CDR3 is TGTGCCATCAGTGAGTCGACAGGGGGAAACATTCAGTACTTC. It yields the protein CAISESTGGNIQYF.

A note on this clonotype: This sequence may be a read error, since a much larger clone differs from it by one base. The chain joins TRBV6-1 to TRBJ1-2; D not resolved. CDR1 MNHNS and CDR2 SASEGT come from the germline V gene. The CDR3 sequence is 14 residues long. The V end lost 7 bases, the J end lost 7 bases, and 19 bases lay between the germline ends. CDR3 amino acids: CASKMELGSLGYTF. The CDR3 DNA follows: TGTGCCAGCAAGATGGAACTAGGGTCTCTTGGCTACACCTTC.

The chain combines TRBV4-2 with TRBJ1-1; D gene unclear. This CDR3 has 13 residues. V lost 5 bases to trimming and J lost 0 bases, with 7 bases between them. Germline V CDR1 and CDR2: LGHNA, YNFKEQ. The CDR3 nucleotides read TGTGCCAGCAGCTACCTCTTGAACACTGAAGCTTTCTTT. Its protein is CASSYLLNTEAFF.

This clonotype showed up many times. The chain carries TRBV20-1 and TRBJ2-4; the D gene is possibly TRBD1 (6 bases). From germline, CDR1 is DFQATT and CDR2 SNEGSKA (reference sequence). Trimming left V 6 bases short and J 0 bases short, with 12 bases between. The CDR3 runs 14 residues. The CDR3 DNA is TGCAGTGCAAACAGGGAGATAGCCAAAAACATTCAGTACTTC. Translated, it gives CSANREIAKNIQYF.

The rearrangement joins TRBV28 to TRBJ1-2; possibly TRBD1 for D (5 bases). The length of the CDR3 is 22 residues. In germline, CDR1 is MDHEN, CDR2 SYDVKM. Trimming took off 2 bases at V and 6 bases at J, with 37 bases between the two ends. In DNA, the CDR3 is TGTGCCAGCAGTTTAAGGGGAGTCGCTACCCCGGGCGAGACTGTTACCCGGGATGGCTACACCTTC. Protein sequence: CASSLRGVATPGETVTRDGYTF.

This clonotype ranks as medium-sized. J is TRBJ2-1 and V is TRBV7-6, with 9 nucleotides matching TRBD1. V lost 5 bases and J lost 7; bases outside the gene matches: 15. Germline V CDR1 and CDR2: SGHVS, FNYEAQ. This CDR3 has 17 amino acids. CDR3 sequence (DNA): TGTGCCAGCAGCGGCCCCCGAAGGACAGGGGCGGGGAATGAGCAGTTCTTC. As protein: CASSGPRRTGAGNEQFF.

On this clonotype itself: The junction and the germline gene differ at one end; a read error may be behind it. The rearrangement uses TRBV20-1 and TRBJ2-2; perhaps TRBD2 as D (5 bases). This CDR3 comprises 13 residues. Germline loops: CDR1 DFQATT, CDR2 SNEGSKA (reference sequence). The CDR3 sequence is CSARDANTGERFF. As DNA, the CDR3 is TGCAGTGCTAGAGACGCGAACACCGGGGAGCGGTTTTTT.

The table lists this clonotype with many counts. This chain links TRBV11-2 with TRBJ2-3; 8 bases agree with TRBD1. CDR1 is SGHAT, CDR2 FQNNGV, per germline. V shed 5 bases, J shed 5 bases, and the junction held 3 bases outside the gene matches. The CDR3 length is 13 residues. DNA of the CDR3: TGTGCCAGCAGCGCGACAGGGGAAGATACGCAGTATTTT. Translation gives CASSATGEDTQYF.

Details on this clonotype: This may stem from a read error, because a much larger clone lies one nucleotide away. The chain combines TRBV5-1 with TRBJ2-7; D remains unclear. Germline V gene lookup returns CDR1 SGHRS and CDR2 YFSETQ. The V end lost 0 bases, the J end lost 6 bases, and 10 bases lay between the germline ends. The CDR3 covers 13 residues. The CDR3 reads CASSLDPCGEQYF. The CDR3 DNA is TGCGCCAGCAGCTTGGACCCATGTGGCGAGCAGTACTTC.

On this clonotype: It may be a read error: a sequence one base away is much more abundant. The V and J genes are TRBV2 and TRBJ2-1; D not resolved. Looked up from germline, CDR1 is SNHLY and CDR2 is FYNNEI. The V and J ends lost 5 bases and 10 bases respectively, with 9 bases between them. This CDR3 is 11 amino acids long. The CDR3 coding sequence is TGTGCCAGCAGTCCTATTGAGGAGCAGTTCTTC. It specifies CASSPIEEQFF.

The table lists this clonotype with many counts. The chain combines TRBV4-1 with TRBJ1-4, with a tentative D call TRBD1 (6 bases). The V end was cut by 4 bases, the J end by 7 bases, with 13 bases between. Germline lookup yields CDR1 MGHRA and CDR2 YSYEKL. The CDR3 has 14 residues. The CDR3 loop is CASSPTGRAEKLFF. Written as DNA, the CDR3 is TGCGCCAGCAGCCCCACAGGGCGTGCTGAAAAACTGTTTTTT.

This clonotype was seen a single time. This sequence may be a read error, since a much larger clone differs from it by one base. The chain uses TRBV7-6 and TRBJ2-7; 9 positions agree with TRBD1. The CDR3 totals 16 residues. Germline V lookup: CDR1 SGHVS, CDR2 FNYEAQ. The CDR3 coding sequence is TGTGCCAGCAGCCCTGGGGGGACAGGGACGTCCTACGAGCGGTACTTC. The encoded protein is CASSPGGTGTSYERYF. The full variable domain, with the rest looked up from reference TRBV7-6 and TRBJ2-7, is GAGVSQSPRYKVTKRGQDVALRCDPISGHVSLYWYRQALGQGPEFLTYFNYEAQQDKSGLPNDRFSAERPEGSISTLTIQRTEQRDSAMYRCASSPGGTGTSYERYFGPGTRLTVT.

CDR3: CSADGSGGGTDTQYF. Written as DNA, the CDR3 is TGCAGTGCTGATGGAAGCGGGGGGGGCACAGATACGCAGTATTTT. This rearrangement joins TRBV20-1 to TRBJ2-3, with TRBD2 matching over 10 bases. Germline V gene lookup returns CDR1 DFQATT and CDR2 SNEGSKA (reference sequence). V dropped 5 bases and J dropped 1; count of bases not matched to a gene: 6. The CDR3 length is 15 residues.

The CDR3, as DNA: TGTGCCAGCAGTCCGGGGGTTCCGAATGAGCAATACTTC. It translates to CASSPGVPNEQYF. The chain is built from TRBV6-6 and TRBJ2-4; TRBD2 might be the D (6 bases). V gave up 5 bases and J gave up 16 bases, with 21 bases separating them. In germline, CDR1 is MNHNY, CDR2 SVGAGI (reference sequence). This CDR3 comprises 13 residues.

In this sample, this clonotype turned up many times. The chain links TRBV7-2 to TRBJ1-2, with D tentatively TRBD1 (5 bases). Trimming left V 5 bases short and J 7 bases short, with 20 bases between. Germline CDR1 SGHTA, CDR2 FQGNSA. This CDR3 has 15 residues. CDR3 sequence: CASSLLSQGRGGYTF. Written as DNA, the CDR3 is TGTGCCAGCAGCCTGCTATCTCAGGGTCGGGGTGGCTACACCTTC.

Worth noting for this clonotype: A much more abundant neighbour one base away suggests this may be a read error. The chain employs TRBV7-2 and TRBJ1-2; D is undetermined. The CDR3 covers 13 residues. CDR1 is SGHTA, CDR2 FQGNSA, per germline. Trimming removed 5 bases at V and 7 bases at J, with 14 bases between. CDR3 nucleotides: TGTGCCAGCAGCCTAGACCTTTCGACTGGCTACACCTTC. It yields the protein CASSLDLSTGYTF.

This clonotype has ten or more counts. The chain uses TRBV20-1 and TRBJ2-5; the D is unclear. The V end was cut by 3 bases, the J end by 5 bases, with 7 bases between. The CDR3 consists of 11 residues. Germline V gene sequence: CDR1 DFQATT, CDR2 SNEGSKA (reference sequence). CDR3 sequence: CSASREETQYF. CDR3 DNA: TGCAGTGCTAGTCGCGAGGAGACCCAGTACTTC.

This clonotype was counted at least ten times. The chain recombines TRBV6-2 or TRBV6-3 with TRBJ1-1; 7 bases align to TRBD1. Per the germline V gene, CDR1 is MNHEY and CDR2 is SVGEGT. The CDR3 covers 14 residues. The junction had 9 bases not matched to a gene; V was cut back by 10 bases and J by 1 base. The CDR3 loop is CATILTGTNTEAFF. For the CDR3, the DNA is TGTGCCACTATTTTGACAGGGACGAACACTGAAGCTTTCTTT.